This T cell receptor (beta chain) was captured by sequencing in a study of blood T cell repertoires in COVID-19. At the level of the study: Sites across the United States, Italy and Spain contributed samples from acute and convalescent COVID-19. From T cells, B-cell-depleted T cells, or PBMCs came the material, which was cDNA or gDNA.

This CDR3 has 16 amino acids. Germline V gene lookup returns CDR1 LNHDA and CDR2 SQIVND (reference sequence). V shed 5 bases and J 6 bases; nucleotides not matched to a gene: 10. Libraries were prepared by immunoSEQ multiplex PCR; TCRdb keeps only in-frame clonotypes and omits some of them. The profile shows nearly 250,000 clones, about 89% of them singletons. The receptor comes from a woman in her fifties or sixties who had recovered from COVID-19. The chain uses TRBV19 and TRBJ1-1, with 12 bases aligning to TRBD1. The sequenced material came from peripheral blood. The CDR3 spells CASSAGTGGAGPEAFF. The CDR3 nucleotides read TGTGCCAGTAGTGCTGGGACAGGGGGCGCAGGCCCTGAAGCTTTCTTT.